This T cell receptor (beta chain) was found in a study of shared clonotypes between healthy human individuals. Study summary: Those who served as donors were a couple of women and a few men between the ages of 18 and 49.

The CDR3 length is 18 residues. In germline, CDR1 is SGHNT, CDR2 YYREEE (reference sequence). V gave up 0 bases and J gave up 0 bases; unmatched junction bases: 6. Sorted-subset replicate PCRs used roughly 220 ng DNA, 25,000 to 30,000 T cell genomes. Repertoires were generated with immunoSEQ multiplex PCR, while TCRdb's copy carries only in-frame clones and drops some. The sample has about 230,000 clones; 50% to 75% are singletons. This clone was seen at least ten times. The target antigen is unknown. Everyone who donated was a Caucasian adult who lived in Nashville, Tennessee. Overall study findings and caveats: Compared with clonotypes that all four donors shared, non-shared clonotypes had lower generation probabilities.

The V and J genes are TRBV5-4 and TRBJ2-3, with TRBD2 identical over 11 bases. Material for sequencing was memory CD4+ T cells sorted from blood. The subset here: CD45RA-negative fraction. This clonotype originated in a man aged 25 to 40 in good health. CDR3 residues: CASSLGGTSGGSTDTQYF. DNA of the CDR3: TGTGCCAGCAGCTTGGGCGGGACTAGCGGAGGGAGCACAGATACGCAGTATTTT. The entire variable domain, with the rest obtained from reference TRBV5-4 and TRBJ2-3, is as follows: ETGVTQSPTHLIKTRGQQVTLRCSSQSGHNTVSWYQQALGQGPQFIFQYYREEENGRGNFPPRFSGLQFPNYSSELNVNALELDDSALYLCASSLGGTSGGSTDTQYFGPGTRLTVL.